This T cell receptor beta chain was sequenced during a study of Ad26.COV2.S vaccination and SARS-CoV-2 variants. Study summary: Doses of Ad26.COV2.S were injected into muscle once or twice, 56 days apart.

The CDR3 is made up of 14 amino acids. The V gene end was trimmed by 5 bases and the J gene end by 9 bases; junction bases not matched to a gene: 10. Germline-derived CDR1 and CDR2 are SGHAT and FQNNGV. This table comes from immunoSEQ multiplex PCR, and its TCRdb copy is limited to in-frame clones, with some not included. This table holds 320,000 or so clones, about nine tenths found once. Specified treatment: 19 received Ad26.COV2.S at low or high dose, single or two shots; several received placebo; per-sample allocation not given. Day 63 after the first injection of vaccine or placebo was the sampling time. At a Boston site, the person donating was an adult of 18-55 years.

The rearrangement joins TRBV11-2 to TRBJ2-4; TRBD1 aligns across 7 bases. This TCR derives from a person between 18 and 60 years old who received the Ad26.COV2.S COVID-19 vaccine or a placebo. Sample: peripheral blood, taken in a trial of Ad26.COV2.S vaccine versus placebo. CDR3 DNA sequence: TGTGCCAGCAGCCCCCTGACAGGGACCACCATTCAGTACTTC. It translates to CASSPLTGTTIQYF.